The present entry profiles one T cell receptor (beta chain) with its context. These data are taken from a study of blood T cell repertoires in COVID-19. TCRdb's table, derived via immunoSEQ multiplex PCR, lists solely in-frame clones and lacks some. The data contain about 300,000 clones, around nine tenths of them singletons. Germline assignment: CDR1 SGHKS and CDR2 YYEKEE (reference sequence). There are 14 residues in the CDR3. The ends lost 1 base at V and 7 bases at J; junction bases unmatched: 7. Sequencing was carried out using peripheral blood. The V call is TRBV5-5, the J call TRBJ2-5; 7 bases are a match to TRBD2. This sequence was found in a woman under 40 with COVID-19, enrolled during active disease. This CDR3 is CASSLYPGRGTQYF. In DNA, the CDR3 is TGTGCCAGCAGCTTGTACCCGGGGAGGGGGACCCAGTACTTC.